The 30 T cell receptor beta chains below all came from one sample that was sequenced in a study of blood T cell repertoires in COVID-19. Sequenced by immunoSEQ multiplex PCR; TCRdb stores in-frame clones only, minus some. The table records 55,000 to 65,000 clones, roughly 91% of them present only once. Sequences were obtained from peripheral blood. The receptors derive from a human donor in a cohort sampled during active COVID-19.

The V and J genes are TRBV28 and TRBJ2-7; 11 bases are shared with TRBD2. The V gene end was trimmed by 4 bases and the J gene end by 5 bases; junction bases not matched to a gene: 7. Germline CDR1 reads MDHEN; CDR2 reads SYDVKM. This CDR3 has 15 amino acids. In DNA, the CDR3 is TGTGCCAGCAGTTCGCCTAGCGGGAGGATTAACGAGCAGTACTTC. Translation: CASSSPSGRINEQYF.

This sequence joins TRBV5-1 and TRBJ2-7; a weak D match, TRBD1 (5 bases). The CDR3 runs 15 residues. Germline values: CDR1 SGHRS, CDR2 YFSETQ. Trimming cost V 0 bases and J 0 bases, with 10 bases left between them. CDR3 bases: TGCGCCAGCAGCTTGGAAGGGGCCACCTCCTACGAGCAGTACTTC. Its protein product is CASSLEGATSYEQYF.

The DNA for the CDR3 is TGTGCCAGTATGCGTTTTGGGCAGGACTATGGCTACACCTTC. This gives the protein CASMRFGQDYGYTF. This rearrangement joins TRBV19 to TRBJ1-2; the D is unclear. V was shortened by 7 bases and J by 3 bases, with 15 bases between the two germline ends. Looked up from germline, CDR1 is LNHDA and CDR2 is SQIVND (reference sequence). The length of the CDR3 is 14 residues.

In DNA form, the CDR3 reads TGTGCCAGCAGCACAGACAGGCCCCCACTGGCTTTCTTT. Protein product: CASSTDRPPLAFF. The genes are TRBV28 and TRBJ1-1; TRBD1 might be the D (6 bases). V gave up 6 bases and J gave up 11 bases, with 19 bases separating them. Germline V gene lookup returns CDR1 MDHEN and CDR2 SYDVKM. The CDR3 totals 13 residues. The complete variable domain, with remaining parts taken from reference TRBV28 and TRBJ1-1, reads DVKVTQSSRYLVKRTGEKVFLECVQDMDHENMFWYRQDPGLGLRLIYFSYDVKMKEKGDIPEGYSVSREKKERFSLILESASTNQTSMYLCASSTDRPPLAFFGQGTRLTVV.

This clone came up once. The gene calls are TRBV3-1 (or the pseudogene TRBV3-2) and TRBJ2-7; D is possibly TRBD2 (7 bases). The CDR3 has 18 amino acids. Trimming removed 3 bases at V and 0 bases at J, with 21 bases between. Germline CDR1 is LGHDT and CDR2 is YNNKEL (reference sequence). CDR3 DNA: TGTGCCAGCAGCCATGCCCCAGGAGGGGGAGGGAACTCCTACGAGCAGTACTTC. It translates to CASSHAPGGGGNSYEQYF.

This clone was found once. The chain employs TRBV5-4 and TRBJ2-7, with 7 bases matching TRBD2. This CDR3 spans 15 amino acids. Unmatched junction bases numbered 3, after V lost 0 bases and J lost 0 bases. Per germline, CDR1 SGHNT and CDR2 YYREEE (reference sequence). CDR3 sequence (DNA): TGTGCCAGCAGCTTGGTCGGCGGGAGCTCCTACGAGCAGTACTTC. Protein product: CASSLVGGSSYEQYF. Using reference TRBV5-4 and TRBJ2-7 for the parts outside the CDR3, the full variable domain is ETGVTQSPTHLIKTRGQQVTLRCSSQSGHNTVSWYQQALGQGPQFIFQYYREEENGRGNFPPRFSGLQFPNYSSELNVNALELDDSALYLCASSLVGGSSYEQYFGPGTRLTVT.

The J gene is TRBJ2-1, the V gene TRBV11-2; 11 bases match TRBD2. Germline CDR1 SGHAT, CDR2 FQNNGV. Trimming cost V 2 bases and J 9 bases; bases outside gene matches: 6. CDR3 length equals 15 residues. CDR3 region: CASSLNSLAGGEQFF. The CDR3 nucleotides read TGTGCCAGCAGCTTAAATTCCCTAGCGGGAGGTGAGCAGTTCTTC.

The J gene is TRBJ2-2, the V gene TRBV19, with 7 bases fitting TRBD1. The germline CDR1 and CDR2 sequences are LNHDA and SQIVND (reference sequence). CDR3 size: 16 residues. Losses at the gene ends were 4 bases for V and 3 bases for J; bases not matched to a gene: 8. In nucleotides, the CDR3 is TGTGCCAGTAGTAGGGGCAGGGGGTTCGACACCGGGGAGCTGTTTTTT. Translation gives CASSRGRGFDTGELFF.

The chain links TRBV18 to TRBJ1-4; the D gene is possibly TRBD1 (5 bases). The CDR3 sequence is 16 residues long. Germline lookup yields CDR1 KGHSH and CDR2 LQKENI. V was trimmed by 2 bases and J by 4 bases, leaving 14 bases between them. The CDR3 DNA follows: TGTGCCAGCTCACCAGGGACGCCGGGGGGTAATGAAAAACTGTTTTTT. Residues: CASSPGTPGGNEKLFF.

The chain carries TRBV9 and TRBJ2-3; D is uncertain. V lost 6 bases and J 2 bases, leaving 13 bases between the germline ends. Germline CDR1 is SGDLS and CDR2 is YYNGEE. The CDR3 sequence is 14 residues long. The DNA of the CDR3 is TGTGCCAGCACCTTAGAAGATCACACAGATACGCAGTATTTT. It yields the protein CASTLEDHTDTQYF. The full variable domain, in which reference TRBV9 and TRBJ2-3 provide the parts outside the CDR3, is DSGVTQTPKHLITATGQRVTLRCSPRSGDLSVYWYQQSLDQGLQFLIQYYNGEERAKGNILERFSAQQFPDLHSELNLSSLELGDSALYFCASTLEDHTDTQYFGPGTRLTVL.

This clone was counted only a few times. The chain links TRBV30 to TRBJ1-6; a possible D gene is TRBD1 (5 bases). V lost 4 bases and J 10 bases, leaving 14 bases between the germline ends. The CDR3 runs 13 residues. The germline gives CDR1 GTSNPN, CDR2 SVGIG (reference sequence). The CDR3 reads CAWTQGMWSPLHF. DNA of the CDR3: TGTGCCTGGACCCAGGGAATGTGGTCACCCCTCCACTTT.

The rearrangement uses TRBV6-9 and TRBJ2-1; 8 nucleotides align to TRBD2. CDR3 size: 17 residues. Germline CDR1 is MNHGY and CDR2 is SVAAGI. The V segment lost 7 bases and the J segment 0 bases; nucleotides outside the gene matches: 11. CDR3 amino acids: CASKGGLADRSYNEQFF. CDR3 DNA: TGTGCCAGCAAGGGAGGACTAGCCGATCGCTCCTACAATGAGCAGTTCTTC.

The V and J genes are TRBV6-1 and TRBJ1-4, with 9 bases aligning to TRBD1. V was pared by 1 base and J by 12 bases, with 9 bases of the junction left unmatched. There are 15 residues in the CDR3. Germline-derived CDR1 and CDR2 are MNHNS and SASEGT. The CDR3, as DNA: TGTGCCAGCAGTGAAGTTGAGTTGGGACAGGGCCAACTGTTTTTT. Its translation: CASSEVELGQGQLFF.

This clone was detected only a few times. The chain recombines TRBV5-1 with TRBJ2-7, with 8 bases identical to TRBD1. V shed 0 bases, J shed 6 bases, and the junction held 5 bases outside the gene matches. This CDR3 has 14 residues. Germline CDR1 SGHRS, CDR2 YFSETQ. The CDR3: CASSLEQGGLEQYF. DNA for the CDR3: TGCGCCAGCAGCTTGGAACAGGGGGGTCTCGAGCAGTACTTC.

The chain combines TRBV4-1 with TRBJ1-2; 7 nucleotides agree with TRBD1. CDR1 and CDR2 (germline): MGHRA, YSYEKL. V lost 0 bases and J lost 0; bases outside the gene matches: 10. CDR3 size: 18 residues. The CDR3 reads CASSQDPGTASSNYGYTF. DNA of the CDR3: TGCGCCAGCAGCCAAGACCCAGGGACAGCATCTTCTAACTATGGCTACACCTTC.

CDR3 DNA: TGTGCCAGCAGCCAAGAGGCGGGGGTGGAAGATACGCAGTATTTT. It is translated as CASSQEAGVEDTQYF. The chain employs TRBV3-1 (or the pseudogene TRBV3-2) and TRBJ2-3; 7 nucleotides match TRBD2. Per germline, CDR1 LGHDT and CDR2 YNNKEL (reference sequence). V lost 0 bases, J lost 5 bases, and 5 bases stayed unmatched. The CDR3 covers 15 residues.

The rearrangement joins TRBV4-1 to TRBJ2-3; 9 bases align to TRBD2. This CDR3 comprises 16 residues. Germline lookup yields CDR1 MGHRA and CDR2 YSYEKL. Losses at the gene ends were 3 bases for V and 2 bases for J; bases not matched to a gene: 6. The CDR3 spells CASSQDLAGVTDTQYF. Written as DNA, the CDR3 is TGCGCCAGCAGCCAGGACTTAGCGGGGGTCACAGATACGCAGTATTTT.

The chain uses TRBV7-3 and TRBJ2-7, with no clear D. The CDR3 is made up of 11 amino acids. Germline loops: CDR1 SGHTA, CDR2 FQGTGA. The ends were cut back, 5 bases at V and 3 bases at J, with 5 bases in the middle. CDR3 DNA sequence: TGTGCCAGCAGCCCCAGCTACGAGCAGTACTTC. It specifies CASSPSYEQYF.

The V and J genes are TRBV7-2 and TRBJ1-2, with D possibly TRBD1 on 5 matching bases. CDR3 size: 16 residues. The germline CDR1 and CDR2 sequences are SGHTA and FQGNSA. The V end lost 2 bases, the J end lost 3 bases, and 16 bases lay between the germline ends. CDR3 sequence (DNA): TGTGCCAGCAGCTTAAAAGGGGCGGAGGGATACTATGGCTACACCTTC. Encoded protein: CASSLKGAEGYYGYTF. Supplemented by reference TRBV7-2 and TRBJ1-2, the full variable domain reads GAGVSQSPSNKVTEKGKDVELRCDPISGHTALYWYRQSLGQGLEFLIYFQGNSAPDKSGLPSDRFSAERTGGSVSTLTIQRTQQEDSAVYLCASSLKGAEGYYGYTFGSGTRLTVV.

CDR3 sequence: CASSQSPLALYQETQYF. CDR3 sequence (DNA): TGTGCCAGCAGCCAATCCCCTCTAGCTTTGTACCAAGAGACCCAGTACTTC. This chain connects TRBV3-1 (or the pseudogene TRBV3-2) to TRBJ2-5; tentatively, D is TRBD2 (5 bases). The germline CDR1 and CDR2 sequences are LGHDT and YNNKEL (reference sequence). V lost 2 bases and J 0 bases, leaving 16 bases between the germline ends. This CDR3 is built from 17 residues.

This clone was found once. A read error may account for a junction end that differs from germline. The chain carries TRBV7-3 and TRBJ2-1, with TRBD2 identical over 12 bases. The CDR3 covers 19 residues. Germline CDR1 reads SGHTA; CDR2 reads FQGTGA. CDR3 DNA sequence: TGTGCCAGCAGCTCCCCAATTACTAGCGGGGGGCCCGCCTATAATGAGCAGTTCTTC. Amino acids: CASSSPITSGGPAYNEQFF.

This rearrangement joins TRBV5-1 to TRBJ2-7, with a weak D call TRBD1 (6 bases). Trimming took 1 base from V and 12 from J, leaving 14 bases between them. CDR3 length equals 12 residues. The germline V gene has CDR1 SGHRS and CDR2 YFSETQ. CDR3 sequence (DNA): TGCGCCAGCAGCTTGCCAGGGGACCAGAGGTACTTC. It yields the protein CASSLPGDQRYF.

The genes are TRBV3-1 (or the pseudogene TRBV3-2) and TRBJ1-4; TRBD1 matches at 10 bases. Germline V gene lookup returns CDR1 LGHDT and CDR2 YNNKEL (reference sequence). The trim removed 4 bases at V and 5 bases at J, leaving 4 bases unmatched. This CDR3 has 15 amino acids. In nucleotides, the CDR3 is TGTGCCAGCAGCCTCTGGACAGGGGGAAATGAAAAACTGTTTTTT. Protein sequence: CASSLWTGGNEKLFF.

This chain joins TRBV3-1 (or the pseudogene TRBV3-2) and TRBJ2-3; 10 nucleotides line up with TRBD2. The CDR3 consists of 17 residues. The germline V gene has CDR1 LGHDT and CDR2 YNNKEL (reference sequence). Losses at the gene ends were 0 bases for V and 4 bases for J; bases not matched to a gene: 7. CDR3 sequence reads: CASSQDLLAGDPDTQYF. In nucleotides, the CDR3 is TGTGCCAGCAGCCAAGATCTCCTAGCGGGAGATCCAGATACGCAGTATTTT.

The genes are TRBV11-3 and TRBJ2-6; 9 bases align to TRBD1. The V and J ends lost 6 bases and 0 bases, in that order; junction bases with no gene match: 9. CDR3 size: 18 residues. Germline CDR1 and CDR2: SGHNT and YENEEA. The CDR3: CASSYGDRVASGANVLTF. CDR3 in DNA: TGTGCCAGCAGTTACGGGGACAGGGTGGCCTCTGGGGCCAACGTCCTGACTTTC. The full variable domain, rest sourced from reference TRBV11-3 and TRBJ2-6, is EAGVVQSPRYKIIEKKQPVAFWCNPISGHNTLYWYLQNLGQGPELLIRYENEEAVDDSQLPKDRFSAERLKGVDSTLKIQPAELGDSAVYLCASSYGDRVASGANVLTFGAGSRLTVL.

The V and J genes are TRBV5-4 and TRBJ2-2, with 11 bases matching TRBD2. Trimming took 0 bases from V and 5 from J; bases not matched to a gene: 3. The CDR3 totals 16 residues. The V gene's germline CDR1 is SGHNT and CDR2 YYREEE (reference sequence). CDR3 protein: CASSLVAGGPTGELFF. For the CDR3, the DNA is TGTGCCAGCAGCTTGGTAGCGGGGGGGCCGACCGGGGAGCTGTTTTTT.

The CDR3 DNA is TGTGCCAGCAGCTTAGCAACAGGGGGCCACGAGCAGTACTTC. Amino acids: CASSLATGGHEQYF. The chain recombines TRBV7-2 with TRBJ2-7; 9 bases are a match to TRBD1. CDR1 and CDR2 from the germline V gene are SGHTA and FQGNSA. V dropped 0 bases and J dropped 5; count of bases not matched to a gene: 2. This CDR3 region has 14 residues.

The genes are TRBV7-9 and TRBJ2-5; D not resolved. There are 14 residues in the CDR3. V lost 0 bases, J lost 2 bases, and 7 bases lay in between. Germline V CDR1 and CDR2: SEHNR, FQNEAQ (reference sequence). CDR3 in amino acids: CASSLAVGQETQYF. As DNA, the CDR3 is TGTGCCAGCAGCTTAGCGGTCGGGCAAGAGACCCAGTACTTC.

The chain uses TRBV5-6 and TRBJ1-5; D remains ambiguous. V was clipped by 1 base and J by 5 bases, with 13 bases between them. CDR1 is SGHDT, CDR2 YYEEEE, per germline. The CDR3 consists of 15 residues. In DNA, the CDR3 is TGTGCCAGCAGCTTGTCGTCCAGGCTCTATCAGCCCCAGCATTTT. It yields the protein CASSLSSRLYQPQHF.

The chain has TRBV7-3 and TRBJ2-1; the D is unclear. Trimming stripped 5 bases from V and 2 bases from J, with 13 bases between. This CDR3 is built from 15 residues. Germline CDR1 SGHTA, CDR2 FQGTGA. CDR3 region: CASSPSGGAYNEQFF. The CDR3 DNA is TGTGCCAGCAGCCCCAGTGGCGGAGCCTACAATGAGCAGTTCTTC.